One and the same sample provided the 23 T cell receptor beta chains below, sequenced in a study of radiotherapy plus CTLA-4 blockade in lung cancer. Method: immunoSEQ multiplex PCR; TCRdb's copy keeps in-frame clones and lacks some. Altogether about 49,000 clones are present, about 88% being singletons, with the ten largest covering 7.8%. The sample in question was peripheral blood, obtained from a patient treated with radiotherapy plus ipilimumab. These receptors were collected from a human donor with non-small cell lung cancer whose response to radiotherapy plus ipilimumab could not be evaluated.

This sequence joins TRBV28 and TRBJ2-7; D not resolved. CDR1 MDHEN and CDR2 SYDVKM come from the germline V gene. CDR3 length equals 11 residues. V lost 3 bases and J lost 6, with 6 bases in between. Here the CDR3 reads CASSLRVEQYF. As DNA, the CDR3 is TGTGCCAGCAGTTTGAGAGTCGAGCAGTACTTC.

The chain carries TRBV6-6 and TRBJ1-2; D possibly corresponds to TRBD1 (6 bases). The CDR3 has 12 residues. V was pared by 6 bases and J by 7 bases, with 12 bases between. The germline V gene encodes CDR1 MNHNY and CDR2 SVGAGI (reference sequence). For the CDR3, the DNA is TGTGCCAGCAGCCCCAGGGGTACTGGCTACACCTTC. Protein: CASSPRGTGYTF.

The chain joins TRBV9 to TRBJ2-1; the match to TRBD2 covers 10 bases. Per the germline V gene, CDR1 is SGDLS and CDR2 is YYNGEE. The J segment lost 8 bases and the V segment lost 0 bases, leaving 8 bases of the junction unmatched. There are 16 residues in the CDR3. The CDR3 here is CASSVESGRAVDEQFF. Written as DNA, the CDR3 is TGTGCCAGCAGCGTAGAGAGCGGGAGGGCCGTGGATGAGCAGTTCTTC.

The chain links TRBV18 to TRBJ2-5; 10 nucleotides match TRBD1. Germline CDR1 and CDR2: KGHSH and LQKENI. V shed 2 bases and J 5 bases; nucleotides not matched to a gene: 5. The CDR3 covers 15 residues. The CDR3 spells CASSPETGGEETQYF. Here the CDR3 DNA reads TGTGCCAGCTCACCAGAGACAGGGGGCGAGGAGACCCAGTACTTC. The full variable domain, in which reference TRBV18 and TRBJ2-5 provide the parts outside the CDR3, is NAGVMQNPRHLVRRRGQEARLRCSPMKGHSHVYWYRQLPEEGLKFMVYLQKENIIDESGMPKERFSAEFPKEGPSILRIQQVVRGDSAAYFCASSPETGGEETQYFGPGTRLLVL.

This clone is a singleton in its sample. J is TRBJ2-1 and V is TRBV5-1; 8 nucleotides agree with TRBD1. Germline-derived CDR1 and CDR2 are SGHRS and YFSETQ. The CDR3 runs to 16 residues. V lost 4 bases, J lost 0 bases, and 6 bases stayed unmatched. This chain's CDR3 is CASSTADRGSYNEQFF. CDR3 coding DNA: TGCGCCAGCAGCACGGCAGACAGGGGCTCCTACAATGAGCAGTTCTTC.

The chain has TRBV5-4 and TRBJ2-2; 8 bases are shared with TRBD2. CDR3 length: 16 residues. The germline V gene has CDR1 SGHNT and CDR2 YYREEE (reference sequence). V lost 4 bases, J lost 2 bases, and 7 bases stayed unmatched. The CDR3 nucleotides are TGTGCCAGCAGCGTGATGGCGGGGGGTAACACCGGGGAGCTGTTTTTT. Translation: CASSVMAGGNTGELFF. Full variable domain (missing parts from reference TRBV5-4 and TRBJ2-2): ETGVTQSPTHLIKTRGQQVTLRCSSQSGHNTVSWYQQALGQGPQFIFQYYREEENGRGNFPPRFSGLQFPNYSSELNVNALELDDSALYLCASSVMAGGNTGELFFGEGSRLTVL.

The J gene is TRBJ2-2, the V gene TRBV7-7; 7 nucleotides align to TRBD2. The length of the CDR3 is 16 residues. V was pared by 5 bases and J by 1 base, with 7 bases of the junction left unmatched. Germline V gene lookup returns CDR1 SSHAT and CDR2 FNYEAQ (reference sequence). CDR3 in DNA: TGTGCCAGCAGCCCCTGGGCTAGCGGGAACACCGGGGAGCTGTTTTTT. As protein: CASSPWASGNTGELFF. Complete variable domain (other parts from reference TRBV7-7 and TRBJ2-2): GAGVSQSPRYKVTKRGQDVTLRCDPISSHATLYWYQQALGQGPEFLTYFNYEAQPDKSGLPSDRFSAERPEGSISTLTIQRTEQRDSAMYRCASSPWASGNTGELFFGEGSRLTVL.

CDR3 DNA: TGTGCCAGCAGCGCGGTGGCCACTAGCGGGAGTACGGGAGAGACCCAGTACTTC. Protein sequence: CASSAVATSGSTGETQYF. The chain carries TRBV5-5 and TRBJ2-5; 11 bases map to TRBD2. Trimming removed 4 bases from V and 4 bases from J; junction bases left unmatched: 15. Per germline, CDR1 SGHKS and CDR2 YYEKEE (reference sequence). The CDR3 spans 18 residues.

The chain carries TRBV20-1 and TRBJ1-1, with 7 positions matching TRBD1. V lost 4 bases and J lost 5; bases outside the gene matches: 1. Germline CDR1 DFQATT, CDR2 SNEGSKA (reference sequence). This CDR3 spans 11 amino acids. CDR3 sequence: CSAKGQTEAFF. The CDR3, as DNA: TGCAGTGCTAAGGGACAGACTGAAGCTTTCTTT.

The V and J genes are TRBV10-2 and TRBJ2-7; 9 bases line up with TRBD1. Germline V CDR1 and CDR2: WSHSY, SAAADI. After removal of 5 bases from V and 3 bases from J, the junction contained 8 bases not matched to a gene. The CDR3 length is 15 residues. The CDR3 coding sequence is TGCGCCAGCAGTAATCCGGGACAGGGCCACTACGAGCAGTACTTC. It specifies CASSNPGQGHYEQYF.

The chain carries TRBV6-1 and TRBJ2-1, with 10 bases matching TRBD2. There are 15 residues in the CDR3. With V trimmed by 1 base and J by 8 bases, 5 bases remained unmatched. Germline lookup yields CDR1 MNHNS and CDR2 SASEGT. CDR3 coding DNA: TGTGCCAGCAGTGAAGGTCTAGCGGGGGTTCATGAGCAGTTCTTC. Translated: CASSEGLAGVHEQFF.

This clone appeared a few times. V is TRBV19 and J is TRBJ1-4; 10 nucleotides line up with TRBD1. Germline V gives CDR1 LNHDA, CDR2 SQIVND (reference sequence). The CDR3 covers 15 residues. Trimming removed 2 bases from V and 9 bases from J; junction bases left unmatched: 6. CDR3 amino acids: CASSISRTGGQKLFF. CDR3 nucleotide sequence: TGTGCCAGTAGTATAAGCAGGACAGGGGGGCAAAAACTGTTTTTT.

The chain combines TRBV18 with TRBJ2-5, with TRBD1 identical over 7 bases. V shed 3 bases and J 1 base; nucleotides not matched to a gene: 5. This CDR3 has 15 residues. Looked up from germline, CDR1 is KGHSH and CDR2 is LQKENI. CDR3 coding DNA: TGTGCCAGCTCACCTCGACAGGGCCGCCAAGAGACCCAGTACTTC. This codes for CASSPRQGRQETQYF.

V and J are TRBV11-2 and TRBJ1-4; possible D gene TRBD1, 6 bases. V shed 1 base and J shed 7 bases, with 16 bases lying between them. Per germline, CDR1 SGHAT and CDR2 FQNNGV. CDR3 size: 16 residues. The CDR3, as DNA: TGTGCCAGCAGCTTAGTCCCCCCCTCAGGGGCTGAAAAACTGTTTTTT. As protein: CASSLVPPSGAEKLFF.

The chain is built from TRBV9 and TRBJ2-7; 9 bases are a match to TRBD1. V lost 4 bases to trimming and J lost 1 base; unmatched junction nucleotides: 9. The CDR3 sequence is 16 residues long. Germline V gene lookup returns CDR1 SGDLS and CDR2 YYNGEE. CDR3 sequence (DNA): TGTGCCAGCAGCCCGGTAGACAGGGGGTATTCCTACGAGCAGTACTTC. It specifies CASSPVDRGYSYEQYF.

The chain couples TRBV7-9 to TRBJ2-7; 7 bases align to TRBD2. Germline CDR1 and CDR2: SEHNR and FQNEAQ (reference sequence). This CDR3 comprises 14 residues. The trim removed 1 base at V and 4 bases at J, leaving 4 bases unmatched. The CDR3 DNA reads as TGTGCCAGCAGCTTAGGGGCGGGGGTATACGAGCAGTACTTC. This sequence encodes CASSLGAGVYEQYF. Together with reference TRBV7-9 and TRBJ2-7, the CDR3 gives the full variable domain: DTGVSQNPRHKITKRGQNVTFRCDPISEHNRLYWYRQTLGQGPEFLTYFQNEAQLEKSRLLSDRFSAERPKGSFSTLEIQRTEQGDSAMYLCASSLGAGVYEQYFGPGTRLTVT.

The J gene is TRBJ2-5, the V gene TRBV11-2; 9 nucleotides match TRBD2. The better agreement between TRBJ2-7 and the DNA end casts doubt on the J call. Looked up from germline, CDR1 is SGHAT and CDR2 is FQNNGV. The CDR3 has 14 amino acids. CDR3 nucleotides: TGTGCCAGCAGCTTAGTAGCGGGAGAATACGAGCAGTACTTC. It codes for CASSLVAGEYEQYF.

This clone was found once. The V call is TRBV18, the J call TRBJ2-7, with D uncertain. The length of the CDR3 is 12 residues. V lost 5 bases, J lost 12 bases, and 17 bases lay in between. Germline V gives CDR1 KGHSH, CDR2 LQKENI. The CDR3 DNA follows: TGTGCCAGCTCAGCAATCGATAGCCCTGGGTACTTC. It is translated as CASSAIDSPGYF.

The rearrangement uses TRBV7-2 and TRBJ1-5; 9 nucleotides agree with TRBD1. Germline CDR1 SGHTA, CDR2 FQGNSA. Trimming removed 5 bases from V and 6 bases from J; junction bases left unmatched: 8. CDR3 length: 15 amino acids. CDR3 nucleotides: TGTGCCAGCAGCCCGGGACAGGGAAAGGGTCAGCCCCAGCATTTT. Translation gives CASSPGQGKGQPQHF.

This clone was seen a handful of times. The CDR3 DNA reads as TGTGCCAGCAGTAGGACAGGGACCGGCTACACCTTC. Protein product: CASSRTGTGYTF. The chain is built from TRBV27 and TRBJ1-2; 8 bases match TRBD1. Germline values: CDR1 MNHEY, CDR2 SMNVEV (reference sequence). This CDR3 is built from 12 residues. Trimming removed 5 bases from V and 8 bases from J; junction bases left unmatched: 4.

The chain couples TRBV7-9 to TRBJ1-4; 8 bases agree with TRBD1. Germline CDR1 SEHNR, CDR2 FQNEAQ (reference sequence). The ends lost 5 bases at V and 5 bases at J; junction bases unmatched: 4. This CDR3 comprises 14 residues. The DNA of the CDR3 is TGTGCCAGCAGCGTGGACAGGGCGAATGAAAAACTGTTTTTT. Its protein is CASSVDRANEKLFF.

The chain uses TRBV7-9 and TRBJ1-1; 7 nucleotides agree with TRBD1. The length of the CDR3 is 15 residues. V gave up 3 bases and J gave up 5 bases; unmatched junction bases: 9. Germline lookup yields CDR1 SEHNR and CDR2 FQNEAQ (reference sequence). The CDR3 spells CASSLTGRWKTEAFF. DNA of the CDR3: TGTGCCAGCAGCTTGACAGGGAGATGGAAGACTGAAGCTTTCTTT.

CDR3 sequence (DNA): TGTGCCAGCAGTGGAATAGGGGGAAGGACTGAAGCTTTCTTT. It yields the protein CASSGIGGRTEAFF. The chain links TRBV25-1 to TRBJ1-1; tentative D call: TRBD1 (6 bases). V was shortened by 4 bases and J by 5 bases, with 14 bases between the two germline ends. This CDR3 contains 14 residues. CDR1 is MGHDK and CDR2 is SYGVNS in the germline V gene.